The present TCR beta chain was sequenced within a study of blood T cell repertoires in COVID-19. Method: immunoSEQ multiplex PCR; TCRdb's copy keeps in-frame clones and lacks some. The sample yields 150,000 to 200,000 clones, roughly 80% seen once. The CDR3 consists of 19 residues. V was clipped by 1 base and J by 7 bases; unmatched bases: 12. Looked up from germline, CDR1 is LNHDA and CDR2 is SQIVND (reference sequence). The chain couples TRBV19 to TRBJ2-1; 14 bases agree with TRBD2. Material for sequencing was peripheral blood. The sequence derives from a woman aged 25 to 39 with acute or convalescent COVID-19. The CDR3 loop reads CASSIGWGSGTSGSNEQFF. The CDR3 DNA is TGTGCCAGTAGTATAGGTTGGGGGAGCGGGACTAGCGGGAGTAATGAGCAGTTCTTC.